This T cell receptor beta chain stems from a study of high-grade serous ovarian cancer treatment subgroups. At the level of the study: On average, roughly 15,000 reads and roughly 7,700 unique TCR beta rearrangements were obtained per sample.

Findings and caveats of the study: The analyses considered CDR3 and ignored CDR1 and CDR2. Same-patient tumor repertoires overlapped at about 0.095 to 0.79; different patients barely overlapped.

Generated by immunoSEQ multiplex PCR, the TCRdb table keeps only in-frame clones and is missing some. Of about 8,000 clones in the sample, roughly 66% were seen once. This clone occurred a few times. No antigen is known for it. CDR3 length: 15 amino acids. The germline gives CDR1 SEHNR, CDR2 FQNEAQ (reference sequence). The V gene lost 1 base and the J gene lost 3 bases, with 12 bases spanning the gap. Tumor tissue was taken before any definitive surgery or chemotherapy was given. The source of this sequence is a human donor with high-grade serous ovarian cancer. The chain links TRBV7-9 to TRBJ1-2; D remains ambiguous. Source material: tumor tissue. DNA for the CDR3: TGTGCCAGCAGCTTAGGGGGAGGGAATCACTATGGCTACACCTTC. This sequence encodes CASSLGGGNHYGYTF.